This T cell receptor beta chain came from a study of a mutant IDH1 vaccine in newly diagnosed glioma (dated by TCRdb to the early 2020s). The study in broad terms: Vaccination started 4-6 weeks after radiotherapy alone, or was given together with temozolomide cycles in the groups whose treatment included chemotherapy. Six visits were used for peripheral blood collection: V03 (baseline), V05, V07, V10, V12 and V13. The week-35 safety follow-up took place at visit V12, and the week-47 end of study took place at visit V13. Longitudinal TCRB deep sequencing was done for 25 to 30 treated patients, wherever samples were available for exploratory analyses. Of the 30 to 35 treated patients, around 62% were male and around 38% were female, and a mean age of roughly 41 years was recorded. Before enrollment, most patients had been given radiochemotherapy with temozolomide as standard therapy, while the rest had received either radiotherapy alone or temozolomide alone.

Turning to this clone: Its antigen target is currently unknown. Per-base quality was not reported, and no clone a single base away is much larger than it.

Libraries came from the immunoSEQ multiplex PCR assay. Rearranged TCR beta chain sequences were amplified using the hsTCRB Kit according to the manufacturer's protocol. Sequencing of TCRB libraries was carried out on an Illumina MiSeq. The study's own analysis went as follows. The proprietary platform of the kit vendor was used for demultiplexing, trimming and gene mapping. Imported from immuneACCESS, the table was reduced by TCRdb to in-frame sequences with V and J called. These copies leave out some clones; in studies compared against another copy, an unresolved V gene accounts for under half, and the cause of the remainder is not known. V, J and clone size derive from that table, while D and trimming were established from the DNA sequence. This sample comprises some 62,000 clones, 75% to 90% of them detected only once. The top ten clones comprise 3.5% to 4% of the sample. The research as a whole found: Pseudoprogression appeared unrelated to alterations in the top peripheral T cell clonotypes detected by TCRB sequencing. The authors stated that sample limitations prevented analyses of patient blood samples from being reproduced. Immune responses induced by the vaccine were seen in roughly 95% of patients across multiple MHC alleles. PBMC samples for TCRB deep sequencing were selected based on availability.

Germline trimming: 0 bases from V, 2 bases from J; junction bases outside gene matches: 8. CDR1 MRHNA and CDR2 SNTAGT are derived from the germline V gene. The CDR3 runs 18 amino acids, cysteine and phenylalanine included. The CDR3 DNA has 54 bases and is translated from base 1. The meaning of the sample's time point label: week 47, end of study. A 20-mer mutant IDH1 peptide at 300 micrograms in Montanide made up each vaccine dose, which was injected subcutaneously together with topical imiquimod. Patients received eight vaccinations in weeks 1, 3, 5, 7, 11, 15, 19 and 23, corresponding to visits V03 through V10. Donors had newly diagnosed WHO grade 3 or 4 IDH1-mutant astrocytomas with loss of nuclear ATRX. The samples were drawn from NOA16, a multicentre, single-arm, open-label phase I trial in Germany that tested a mutant IDH1 peptide vaccine in humans for the first time. Genomic DNA for TCRB sequencing was extracted from EDTA blood using the DNeasy Blood and Tissue Kit.

The chain links TRBV6-4 with TRBJ2-2; TRBD2 agrees with 8 junctional bases. The specimen was PBMCs, collected from a glioma patient whose treatment included an IDH1 peptide vaccine. This TCR was recovered from a man aged 25-45 years with glioma. In nucleotides, the sequence is TGTGCCAGCAGTGACTCGACTACGGGACTAGAAAACACCGGGGAGCTGTTTTTT. Translated, it gives CASSDSTTGLENTGELFF.